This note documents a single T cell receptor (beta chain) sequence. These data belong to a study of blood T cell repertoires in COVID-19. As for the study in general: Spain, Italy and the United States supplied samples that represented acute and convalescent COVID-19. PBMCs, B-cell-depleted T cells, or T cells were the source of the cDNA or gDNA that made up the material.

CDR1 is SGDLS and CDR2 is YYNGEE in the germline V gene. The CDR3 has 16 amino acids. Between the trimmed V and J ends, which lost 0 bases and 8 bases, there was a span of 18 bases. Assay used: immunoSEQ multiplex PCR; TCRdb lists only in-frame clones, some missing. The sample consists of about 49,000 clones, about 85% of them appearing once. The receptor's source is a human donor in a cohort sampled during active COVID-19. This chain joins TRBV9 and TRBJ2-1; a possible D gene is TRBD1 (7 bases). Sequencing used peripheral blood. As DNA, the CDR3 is TGTGCCAGCAGCGTAGTGGGGGGACAGTTTGGGGATGAGCAGTTCTTC. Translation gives CASSVVGGQFGDEQFF.